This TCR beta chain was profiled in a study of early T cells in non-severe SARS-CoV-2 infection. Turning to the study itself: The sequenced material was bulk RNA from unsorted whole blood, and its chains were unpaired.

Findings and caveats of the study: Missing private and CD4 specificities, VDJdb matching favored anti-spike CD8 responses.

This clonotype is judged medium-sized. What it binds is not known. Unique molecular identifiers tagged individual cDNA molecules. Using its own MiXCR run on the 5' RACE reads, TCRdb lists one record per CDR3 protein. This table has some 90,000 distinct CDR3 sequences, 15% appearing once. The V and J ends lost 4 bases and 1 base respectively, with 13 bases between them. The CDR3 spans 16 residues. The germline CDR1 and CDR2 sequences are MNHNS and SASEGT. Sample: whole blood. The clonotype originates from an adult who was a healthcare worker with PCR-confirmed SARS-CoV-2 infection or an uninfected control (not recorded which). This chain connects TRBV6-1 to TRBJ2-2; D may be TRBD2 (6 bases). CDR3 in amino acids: CASSGLAELNTGELFF. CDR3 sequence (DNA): TGTGCCAGCAGTGGATTAGCGGAGTTGAACACCGGGGAGCTGTTTTTT.